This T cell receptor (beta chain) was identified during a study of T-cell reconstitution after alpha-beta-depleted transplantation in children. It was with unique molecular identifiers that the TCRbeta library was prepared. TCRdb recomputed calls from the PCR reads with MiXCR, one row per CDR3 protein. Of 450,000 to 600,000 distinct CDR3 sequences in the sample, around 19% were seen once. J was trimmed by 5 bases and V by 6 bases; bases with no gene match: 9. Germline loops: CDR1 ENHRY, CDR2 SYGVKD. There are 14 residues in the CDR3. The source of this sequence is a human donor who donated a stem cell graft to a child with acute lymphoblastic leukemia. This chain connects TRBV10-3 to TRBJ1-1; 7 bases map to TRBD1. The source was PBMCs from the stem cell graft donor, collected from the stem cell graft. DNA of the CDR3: TGTGCCATCAGAGAGGACCCAGGGGGTACTGAAGCTTTCTTT. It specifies CAIREDPGGTEAFF.